The TCR beta chain described here comes from a study of OX40 agonist ivuxolimab in advanced cancers. Looked up from germline, CDR1 is SNHLY and CDR2 is FYNNEI. V was clipped by 4 bases and J by 1 base, with 10 bases between them. CDR3 length equals 14 residues. Sequenced by immunoSEQ multiplex PCR; TCRdb stores in-frame clones only, minus some. Here the sample spans about 85,000 clones, 80% to 90% being singletons. This TCR came from an adult with an advanced solid tumor such as melanoma, head and neck, liver or kidney cancer. Material: CD4+ or CD8+ T cells sorted from blood, obtained in a trial of the OX40 agonist ivuxolimab. The chain joins TRBV2 to TRBJ1-1; D unresolved. CDR3 residues: CASSAEGRNTEAFF. CDR3 nucleotide sequence: TGTGCCAGCAGTGCTGAGGGCCGGAACACTGAAGCTTTCTTT.